A selection of T cell receptor beta chains follows, all from one sample in a study of OX40 agonist ivuxolimab in advanced cancers. TCRdb keeps only in-frame clones here, not all; method: immunoSEQ multiplex PCR. The sample yields more than 70,000 clones, 85% seen once. Material: CD4+ or CD8+ T cells sorted from blood, obtained in a trial of the OX40 agonist ivuxolimab. The receptors derive from an adult with an advanced solid tumor such as melanoma, head and neck, liver or kidney cancer. The CDR3 runs from the conserved cysteine through the conserved F or W. D genes are given only for firm matches. The size field is filled for only some rows; it gives once, few, many or a size class.

TRBV6-5,TRBJ1-2,-,-,CASSYRQVGGYTF,TGTGCCAGCAGTTACCGACAGGTCGGAGGCTACACCTTC
TRBV7-9,TRBJ2-3,-,-,CASSLTGGGGDTQYF,TGTGCCAGCAGCCTCACGGGGGGCGGGGGAGATACGCAGTATTTT
TRBV5-4,TRBJ2-3,-,-,CASSLEMRGGTDTQYF,TGTGCCAGCAGCTTGGAAATGAGAGGGGGCACAGATACGCAGTATTTT
TRBV5-3,TRBJ1-1,-,-,CARSLGTVMNTEAFF,TGTGCCAGAAGCTTGGGTACGGTAATGAACACTGAAGCTTTCTTT
TRBV5-8,TRBJ2-1,-,-,CASSLRINEQFF,TGTGCCAGCAGCTTGAGGATCAATGAGCAGTTCTTC
TRBV30,TRBJ1-1,-,-,CACLTTVNTEAFF,TGTGCCTGTTTAACTACGGTGAACACTGAAGCTTTCTTT
TRBV5-5,TRBJ1-1,-,-,CASSLVVAGAGTEAFF,TGTGCCAGCAGCTTGGTGGTTGCAGGGGCCGGCACTGAAGCTTTCTTT
TRBV28,TRBJ1-6,-,-,CASSFPPRSPLHF,TGTGCCAGCAGTTTCCCCCCTCGTTCACCCCTCCACTTT
TRBV18,TRBJ2-5,-,TRBD2,CASSPGTSGQETQYF,TGTGCCAGCTCACCAGGGACTAGCGGGCAAGAGACCCAGTACTTC
TRBV28,TRBJ2-1,-,TRBD2,CASSLMGEGQFF,TGTGCCAGCAGTTTAATGGGGGAGGGGCAGTTCTTC
TRBV5-1,TRBJ2-5,-,TRBD1,CASSFQQGNQETQYF,TGCGCCAGCAGCTTTCAACAGGGGAACCAAGAGACCCAGTACTTC
TRBV11-3,TRBJ1-3,once,-,CASSLEGANTIYF,TGTGCCAGCAGCTTAGAGGGGGCGAACACCATATATTTT
TRBV5-1,TRBJ2-5,-,-,CASSPGAGLSQETQYF,TGCGCCAGCAGCCCCGGTGCAGGCTTATCCCAAGAGACCCAGTACTTC
TRBV18,TRBJ1-5,-,-,CASSPPGPRYGQPQHF,TGTGCCAGCTCACCCCCGGGGCCGAGGTATGGTCAGCCCCAGCATTTT
TRBV11-3,TRBJ2-7,-,TRBD2,CASSATAWFSGSTSYEQYF,TGTGCCAGCAGCGCAACGGCGTGGTTTAGCGGGAGTACATCCTACGAGCAGTACTTC
TRBV19,TRBJ1-2,-,-,CASSALLQGLSEGGYTF,TGTGCCAGTAGTGCGCTGCTCCAGGGACTTTCGGAAGGGGGCTACACCTTC
TRBV5-4,TRBJ2-1,-,TRBD1,CASSSYGQGYNEQFF,TGTGCCAGCAGCTCATACGGACAGGGCTACAATGAGCAGTTCTTC
TRBV28,TRBJ1-5,-,-,CASSSSLGPQHF,TGTGCCAGCAGTTCTTCCCTAGGGCCCCAGCATTTT
TRBV5-4,TRBJ1-2,-,-,CASSLEDGIYGYTF,TGTGCCAGCAGCTTGGAGGACGGTATCTATGGCTACACCTTC
TRBV7-3,TRBJ2-7,-,-,CASSLTMAGYTYEQYF,TGTGCCAGCAGCTTAACGATGGCCGGGTATACCTACGAGCAGTACTTC
TRBV5-6,TRBJ2-7,-,-,CASSPMGTRSAEQYF,TGTGCCAGCAGCCCCATGGGGACCCGGTCCGCCGAGCAGTACTTC
TRBV9,TRBJ2-5,-,-,CASSVGLTGTGETQYF,TGTGCCAGCAGCGTAGGATTGACGGGGACGGGAGAGACCCAGTACTTC
TRBV10-3,TRBJ1-1,-,-,CAISDPDRNTEAFF,TGTGCCATCAGTGACCCGGACAGGAACACTGAAGCTTTCTTT
TRBV30,TRBJ1-2,-,-,CAWSVPSNYGYTF,TGTGCCTGGAGTGTACCGTCCAACTATGGCTACACCTTC
TRBV19,TRBJ1-2,-,-,CASSSRQRGDYGYTF,TGTGCCAGTAGTTCTCGACAGAGGGGGGACTATGGCTACACCTTC